This T cell receptor beta chain was recovered during a study of blood T cell repertoires in COVID-19. Study-wide background: In each case, the material was cDNA or gDNA derived from T cells, B-cell-depleted T cells, or PBMCs.

Donors were grouped by their self-reported clinical history. This CDR3 spans 16 amino acids. Germline-derived CDR1 and CDR2 are MGHRA and YSYEKL. With V trimmed by 4 bases and J by 7 bases, 12 bases remained unmatched. Per the original data handling: Estimated nucleated cell counts came from reference gene primer amplification. The data were produced by immunoSEQ multiplex PCR, yet TCRdb's version contains in-frame clones alone and is incomplete. Clone size and V and J calls were adopted from that table, with D and trimming inferred from the DNA. The data contain under 300,000 clones, approximately 90% of them singletons.

The sequenced material came from PBMCs or T cells enriched from blood (not recorded which). This chain links TRBV4-1 with TRBJ2-1; 8 bases agree with TRBD2. The source of this sequence is a middle-aged woman with acute COVID-19. CDR3 DNA sequence: TGCGCCAGCAGCCCCCAGCCGGGGGGGCCTAGGAATGAGCAGTTCTTC. Amino acids: CASSPQPGGPRNEQFF.